This TCR beta chain originates from a study of cytomegalovirus exposure and HLA in healthy donors (dated by TCRdb to 2017 to 2019). With respect to the entire study: According to an earlier analysis of 587 of the donors, about 179 million T cells yielded 117 million unique TCR beta sequences and about 300 Gb of sequence data. Roughly 320 gigabases of sequencing data and roughly 80 million unique TCR sequences made up an early release that covered over 550 HLA-typed donors. The genetic ancestry cluster associated with self-reported Caucasian donors included approximately 85% of the approximately 430 genotyped donors. The study aimed to test whether cataloging public T cell receptors could reveal signatures of past pathogen exposure. The study used immunosequencing to profile the T cell repertoires of 670 or so subjects and linked those repertoires to cytomegalovirus serostatus. A separate validation cohort of over a hundred different subjects was used in addition to the approximately 700-subject first cohort. To predict cytomegalovirus infection status, the study combined high-throughput TCR immunosequencing, statistical association of individual TCRs with disease status, and machine learning. In a later analysis, previously published TCR beta repertoires from 666 donors were re-analyzed and high-resolution HLA genotyping was added so that TCR occurrence patterns could be studied. Rather than drawing on any new phenotypic data, the later analysis identified candidate immune exposures from TCR beta sequences and the way those sequences occurred across donors. An earlier analysis of 450 to 750 of the donors used high-throughput TCR beta sequencing to judge whether each TCR beta V gene segment behaved as functional or pseudogenic. Donor age, sex, ethnicity and CMV serostatus were compiled together with the repertoire data. Genome-wide SNP genotypes for about 65% of the 666 donors were used in a later genetic analysis, which treated that subset as a discovery cohort. All discovery cohort repertoires had been generated on a single sequencing platform. HLA typing covered class I and class II loci at four-digit resolution. The number of donors typed differed by locus, with 629-630 for A, B, C, DRB1 and DQB1, more than 500 for DQA1, 600 to 610 for DPA1, and under 490 for DPB1. About five DR-DQ haplotypes were handled as single units for association and clustering, since linkage in the cohort was strong. On average, around 240,000 unique TCR beta nucleotide sequences were sequenced per donor among roughly 430 genotyped donors of the cohort, with about 19% of those sequences being non-productive. The investigation overall reported the following: Compared with equally common non-associated chains, HLA-associated TCR beta chains in a later analysis were more clonally expanded and had lower generation probabilities. In both the original and validation cohorts, the classifier was reported to diagnose cytomegalovirus status with high specificity and sensitivity. At a false discovery rate of 0.05, a later analysis linked 16,000 or so TCR beta sequences to specific HLA alleles. Because some donors lacked HLA typing at each locus, the association tests relied only on the typed subset. Presence/absence analyses assumed roughly uniform sequencing depth across donors, an assumption that may not hold. According to a later analysis, most CMV-associated TCR beta chains appeared to be HLA-restricted, and the HLA associations seemed to be driven largely by CMV exposure. CMV serostatus was the only immune exposure information available for the cohort. It was suggested by the authors that the approach could potentially be generalized to other disease states and immunological phenotypes. In this cohort, only TCR beta chains were sequenced, and detectable features were limited by the absence of alpha or paired-chain data. Strong co-occurrence of HLA alleles, especially DR and DQ, made assigning TCR associations to individual alleles difficult. A group of highly shared sequence variants was considered likely to be a technical artifact of the sequencing pipeline. The study gave a list of about 150 TCR beta chains associated with cytomegalovirus. In a later analysis, the rate of TCR association differed among HLA loci, with DRB1 alleles having the most associated TCRs and HLA-C alleles having the fewest. A later genetic analysis reported fewer N-insertions in productive TCRs among donors in an Asian-associated ancestry cluster than the roughly 620-donor mean. A few of the identified cytomegalovirus-associated TCR beta chains were confirmed in vitro to be specific for cytomegalovirus antigens. A further reported finding was that TCR beta sequences accurately predicted the HLA-A and HLA-B alleles for most subjects in the first cohort. A later genetic analysis associated a missense DCLRE1C variant with V-gene and J-gene trimming of TCR beta chains, and an independent cohort replicated the association. Correlated functional status among segregating V segments might be attributable to linkage disequilibrium, but an unknown experimental factor could not be ruled out. In an earlier analysis of fewer than 700 of the donors, most TCR beta V segments appeared in productive rearrangements about 90% or about 30% of the time, broadly matching IMGT annotations. In a later analysis, several top co-occurrence clusters were reported to appear linked to parvovirus B19, influenza, CMV and Epstein-Barr virus. Most TCR sequences were observed very rarely across donors, whereas some public TCRs were present in many individuals. The 87-base-pair reads could not distinguish some IMGT-functional V segments, including TRBV6-2 and TRBV6-3, so those segments were excluded. Because counts were too low, approximately 15 rarely observed V segments, including chromosome 9 orphons, were excluded from the earlier analysis of a few hundred of the donors.

Library creation used the immunoSEQ multiplex PCR assay. For the multiplex PCR, a mixture combining 60 forward primers for TCR Vbeta segments and 13 reverse primers for TCR Jbeta segments was used. The CDR3 region of rearranged TCR beta genes was amplified from genomic DNA by a multiplex PCR assay. The Illumina HiSeq System was used to sequence the amplified TCR beta libraries as 87-base-pair reads. In the original analysis: A later analysis counted tens of millions of unique TCR beta chains across the 700 or so repertoires, and around 9.9 million of these chains were shared by at least two donors. Raw reads were error-corrected and collapsed into unique sequences with a nearest-neighbor algorithm that merged closely related sequences to remove PCR and sequencing errors. Alignment of CDR3 sequences to IMGT reference sequences was used to assign V, D and J gene segments. For a sequence to be retained, a match of at least six nucleotides to both a V gene segment and a J gene segment was required. Rearrangements were called productive when the CDR3 lacked stop codons and stayed in frame with V and J; all others were non-productive. CDR3 was defined by IMGT convention, running from the second conserved V-encoded cysteine to the conserved J-encoded phenylalanine. Sequences without an unambiguous match to a single V gene segment were excluded from the earlier analysis of about 600 of the donors. An earlier analysis of fewer than 750 of the donors called V segments functional above 56.7% productive rearrangements and segregating when the between-donor standard deviation exceeded 5%. A statistical classification framework was developed to diagnose cytomegalovirus status using the catalog of TCR beta chain sequences. A later analysis assigned V and J genes by comparing TCR nucleotide sequences with IMGT/GENE-DB human TR gene sequences. Using the TCRdist pipeline, a later analysis assigned CDR3 sequences along with most-parsimonious VDJ recombination scenarios. In a later analysis, every TCR beta chain was defined by the combination of its CDR3 amino acid sequence and its V-gene family, and reads without a unique V-gene family were dropped. To address suspected cross-contamination and a sequencing artifact, a later analysis removed over 500 highly shared, low-generation-probability nucleotide sequences. For each public chain, a later analysis derived a clonal expansion index from normalized ranks of inferred template counts within each repertoire. In a later analysis, generation probabilities were computed with a VDJ recombination model fitted to out-of-frame rearrangements, and the resulting probabilities were checked against IGoR. Hypergeometric tests were used in a later analysis to score TCR-TCR, TCR-HLA and TCR-CMV co-occurrence, with a repertoire-size bias correction applied to the TCR pairs. False discovery rates were estimated in a later analysis by permuting HLA or CMV assignments 20 times. In a later analysis, co-occurring TCRs were grouped with DBSCAN, and TCRdist sequence similarity was added when clustering was performed within HLA-allele-positive subsets. Repertoires with fewer than 30,000 or more than 120,000 public chains were left out of co-occurrence clustering, as were four to six repertoires with anomalous nucleotide sharing. The table was pulled from immuneACCESS by TCRdb, which kept in-frame rearrangements only. Such tables lose some clones; where checked, under half of the loss comes from unresolved V genes, and the rest has no known cause. That table gives V, J and clone size, and the DNA gave D and trimming. This sample is represented by roughly 100,000 clones; 75% to 85% of them were singletons. Roughly 6.1% of the sample is taken by the ten largest.

The germline V gene (reference sequence) provides CDR1 SEHNR and CDR2 FQNEAQ. The CDR3 runs 17 residues from the cysteine to the phenylalanine. CDR3 DNA only is kept here, 51 bases in frame from base 1. V is clipped by 5 bases and J by 1 base, and the sequence between their germline boundaries is 18 bases long. Concerning this clone: Its antigen is not yet known. No much larger clonotype is one base removed from it; base qualities were not supplied.

The cohort was made up of roughly 670 healthy bone marrow donors. At the time of sampling, every cohort member was nominally healthy, though immune exposures that went unrecorded were likely present. The donor was CMV seronegative and was included in the group of 352 seronegative cohort members. A peripheral blood sample was provided by each donor, and peripheral blood mononuclear cells were used for TCR beta sequencing. The Qiagen DNeasy Blood Extraction Kit was used to extract genomic DNA from the blood cell samples. The chain is assembled from TRBV7-9 and TRBJ2-1; the D gene is perhaps TRBD2, on 6 matching bases. This TCR was recovered from a man aged 18-30 years in good health and CMV-seronegative. The sequenced sample was PBMCs. The bases are TGTGCCAGCAGCCAATTTTTTTCTGGGAGGTCCTACAATGAGCAGTTCTTC. Translated, this gives CASSQFFSGRSYNEQFF.